This T cell receptor beta chain was sequenced in a study of blood T cell repertoires in COVID-19. On the study more broadly: Samples of COVID-19 (acute and convalescent) were obtained from the United States, Italy and Spain. PBMCs, B-cell-depleted T cells, or T cells provided the cDNA or gDNA that made up the material.

This CDR3 region has 16 residues. J was trimmed by 0 bases and V by 3 bases; bases with no gene match: 8. Germline-derived CDR1 and CDR2 are GTSNPN and SVGIG (reference sequence). Using immunoSEQ multiplex PCR, the repertoire was profiled, and TCRdb retains in-frame clones only, with some absent. Among 150,000 to 170,000 clones, roughly 80% were seen once, and the ten largest hold approximately 32%. This clonotype originated in a woman aged 60-75 years with acute or convalescent COVID-19. The chain combines TRBV30 with TRBJ1-1, with 9 bases aligning to TRBD1. The sequenced sample consisted of peripheral blood. In DNA, the CDR3 is TGTGCCTGGAGGGCTTGGACAGGGGAGTTGAACACTGAAGCTTTCTTT. The encoded protein is CAWRAWTGELNTEAFF.